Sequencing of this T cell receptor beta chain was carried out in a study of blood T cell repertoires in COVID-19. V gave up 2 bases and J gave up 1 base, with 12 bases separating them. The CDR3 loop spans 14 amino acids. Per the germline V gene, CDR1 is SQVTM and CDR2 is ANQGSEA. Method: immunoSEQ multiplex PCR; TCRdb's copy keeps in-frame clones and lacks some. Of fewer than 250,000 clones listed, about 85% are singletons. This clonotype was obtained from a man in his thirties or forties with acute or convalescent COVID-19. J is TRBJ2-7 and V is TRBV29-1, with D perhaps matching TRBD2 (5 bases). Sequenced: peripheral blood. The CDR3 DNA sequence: TGCAGCGTTGAACATCTCGCGGGTTCCTACGAGCAGTACTTC. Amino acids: CSVEHLAGSYEQYF.